The 3 T cell receptor beta chains listed next were all sequenced from one sample in a study of T cell responses to AZD1222 COVID-19 vaccine (dated by TCRdb to the early 2020s). Receptor libraries were prepared by the immunoSEQ multiplex PCR assay. TCRdb took over this immuneACCESS table, retaining in-frame rearrangements with V and J assigned. Such tables are incomplete; in checked studies, under half of the missing clones stem from an unresolved V gene, and the remainder is unexplained. Present in this sample are about 100,000 clones, nearly 95% of which were seen just once. The ten most abundant clones make up about 1.5% of the sample. The sample's time point label is to be understood as: baseline before first vaccination. The material was peripheral blood, obtained on day 0 of AZD1222 vaccination. The source is an adult in good health.

V and J are TRBV28 and TRBJ1-4, with unresolved D. The CDR3 is made up of 12 amino acids. Deletions cut 6 bases from V and 7 bases from J, with 9 bases between. Germline assignment: CDR1 MDHEN and CDR2 SYDVKM. CDR3 loop: CASRRPGEKLFF. The CDR3 DNA follows: TGTGCCAGCAGAAGGCCGGGTGAAAAACTGTTTTTT.

The chain couples TRBV29-1 to TRBJ2-1, with D possibly matching TRBD2 (5 bases). The ends were cut back, 8 bases at V and 3 bases at J, with 17 bases in the middle. There are 14 residues in the CDR3. Germline V lookup: CDR1 SQVTM, CDR2 ANQGSEA. The CDR3 region is CSSRVSGDYNEQFF. Here the CDR3 DNA reads TGCAGCAGCCGAGTTTCCGGGGACTACAATGAGCAGTTCTTC.

The V gene is TRBV9, the J gene TRBJ1-5; possible D gene TRBD1, 5 bases. Between the trimmed V and J ends, which lost 2 bases and 0 bases, there was a span of 9 bases. The CDR3 is made up of 15 amino acids. CDR1 and CDR2 from the germline V gene are SGDLS and YYNGEE. The CDR3 here is CASSVLGDSNQPQHF. CDR3 DNA sequence: TGTGCCAGCAGCGTTCTAGGGGATAGCAATCAGCCCCAGCATTTT.